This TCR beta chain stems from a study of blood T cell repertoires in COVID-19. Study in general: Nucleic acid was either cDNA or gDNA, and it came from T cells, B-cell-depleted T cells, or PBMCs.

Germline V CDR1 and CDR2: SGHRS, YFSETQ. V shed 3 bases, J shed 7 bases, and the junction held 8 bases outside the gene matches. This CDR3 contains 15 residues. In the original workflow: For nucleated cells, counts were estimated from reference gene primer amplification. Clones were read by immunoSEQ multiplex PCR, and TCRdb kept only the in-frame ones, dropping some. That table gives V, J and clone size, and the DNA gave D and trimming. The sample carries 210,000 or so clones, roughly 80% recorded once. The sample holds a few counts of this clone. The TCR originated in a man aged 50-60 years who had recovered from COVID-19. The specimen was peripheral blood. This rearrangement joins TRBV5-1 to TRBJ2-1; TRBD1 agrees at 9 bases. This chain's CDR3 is CASSWGDRDLNEQFF. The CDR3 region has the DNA TGCGCCAGCAGCTGGGGGGACAGGGATTTAAATGAGCAGTTCTTC.